The 5 T cell receptor beta chains given below trace back to one sample, sequenced in a study of Graves' ophthalmopathy and Graves' hyperthyroidism. RNA transcripts yielded amplified TCR beta CDR3 regions. First-round RT-PCR used HTBI primers; second-round multiplex PCR followed. TCRdb re-called the multiplex PCR reads through MiXCR, storing one row per CDR3 protein. The sample yields about 210,000 distinct CDR3 sequences, under 30% seen once. The sample taken for sequencing was peripheral blood. The receptors were sampled from a man aged 45 to 65 with Graves' ophthalmopathy.

This clonotype was seen many times. CDR3: CSVAPKLMNTEAFF. CDR3 DNA sequence: TGCAGTGTGGCCCCAAAGCTCATGAACACTGAAGCTTTCTTT. The chain is built from TRBV20-1 and TRBJ1-1; no firm D call. The CDR3 consists of 14 residues. The germline gives CDR1 DFQATT, CDR2 SNEGSKA (reference sequence). The V end was cut by 7 bases, the J end by 0 bases, with 15 bases between.

V gene TRBV12-5 combines with J gene TRBJ2-7; unclear D gene. V was trimmed by 5 bases and J by 0 bases, leaving 2 bases between them. The V gene's germline CDR1 is LGHNT and CDR2 FRNRAP. This CDR3 contains 11 residues. CDR3 protein: CASGPSYEQYF. CDR3 sequence (DNA): TGTGCTAGTGGTCCCTCCTACGAGCAGTACTTC.

This clonotype came up many times. The chain combines TRBV7-2 with TRBJ2-5; no clear D gene. Trimming took off 0 bases at V and 1 base at J, with 15 bases between the two ends. The CDR3 is 17 amino acids. Germline assignment: CDR1 SGHTA and CDR2 FQGNSA. CDR3 coding DNA: TGTGCCAGCAGCTTAGCCCCGTTCGGGCAGACCCAAGAGACCCAGTACTTC. Residues: CASSLAPFGQTQETQYF.

This rearrangement joins TRBV6-1 to TRBJ2-7, with D perhaps matching TRBD1 or TRBD2 (5 bases each). Trimming removed 3 bases from V and 7 bases from J, with 19 bases in between. The germline V gene encodes CDR1 MNHNS and CDR2 SASEGT. The CDR3 is 15 residues long. CDR3 sequence reads: CASSDWGTLKWEQYF. The CDR3 DNA sequence: TGTGCCAGCAGTGATTGGGGGACCCTTAAATGGGAGCAGTACTTC.

In its sample, this clonotype was seen many times. J is TRBJ2-2 and V is TRBV11-2; D may be TRBD2 (7 bases). Germline V CDR1 and CDR2: SGHAT, FQNNGV. There are 17 residues in the CDR3. Trimming removed 4 bases from V and 0 bases from J, with 15 bases in between. CDR3: CASSSLADRANTGELFF. As DNA, the CDR3 is TGTGCCAGCAGCTCCCTAGCGGACAGAGCGAACACCGGGGAGCTGTTTTTT.